Listed here are 2 T cell receptor beta chains from one sample, sequenced in a study of cytomegalovirus exposure and HLA in healthy donors. Primers included in the PCR were 60 Vbeta and 13 Jbeta primers. The method was immunoSEQ multiplex PCR; TCRdb's version includes in-frame clones alone and lacks a portion of them. The sample table sets out about 59,000 clones. Sequencing used PBMCs. Every receptor here comes from a man younger than 45 in good health and CMV-seropositive.

The chain is built from TRBV30 and TRBJ1-1; TRBD1 aligns across 7 bases. V dropped 3 bases and J dropped 0; count of bases not matched to a gene: 13. The CDR3 runs to 17 residues. Germline V lookup: CDR1 GTSNPN, CDR2 SVGIG (reference sequence). CDR3 region: CAWSQPRDRAMNTEAFF. CDR3 nucleotide sequence: TGTGCCTGGAGCCAGCCCCGTGACAGGGCCATGAACACTGAAGCTTTCTTT.

The chain uses TRBV5-6 and TRBJ2-5; TRBD1 is a possible D gene (6 bases). V lost 1 base and J 5 bases, leaving 12 bases between the germline ends. CDR3 length equals 14 residues. The germline V gene encodes CDR1 SGHDT and CDR2 YYEEEE. The chain's CDR3 is CASSLQGRYETQYF. CDR3 nucleotide sequence: TGTGCCAGCAGCTTGCAGGGGCGGTATGAGACCCAGTACTTC.